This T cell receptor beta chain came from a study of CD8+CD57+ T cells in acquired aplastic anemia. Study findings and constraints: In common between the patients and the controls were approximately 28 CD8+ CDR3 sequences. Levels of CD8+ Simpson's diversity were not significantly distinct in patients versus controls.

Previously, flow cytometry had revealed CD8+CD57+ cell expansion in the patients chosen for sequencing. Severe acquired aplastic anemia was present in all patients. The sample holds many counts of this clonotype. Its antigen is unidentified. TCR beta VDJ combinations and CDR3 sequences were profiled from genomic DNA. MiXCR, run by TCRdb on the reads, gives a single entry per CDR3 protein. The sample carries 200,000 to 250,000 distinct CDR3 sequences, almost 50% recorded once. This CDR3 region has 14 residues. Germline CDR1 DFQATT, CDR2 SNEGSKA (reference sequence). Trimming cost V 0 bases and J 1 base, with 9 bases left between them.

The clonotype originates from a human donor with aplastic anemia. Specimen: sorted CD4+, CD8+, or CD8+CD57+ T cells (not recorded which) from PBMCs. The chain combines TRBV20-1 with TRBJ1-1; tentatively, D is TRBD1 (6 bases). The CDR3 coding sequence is TGCAGTGCTAGAGAAAACAGGGAGAACACTGAAGCTTTCTTT. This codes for CSARENRENTEAFF.